Sequencing of this T cell receptor (beta chain) was carried out in a study of human T cells and chemical hapten exposure. This CDR3 is built from 14 residues. The germline V and J ends were trimmed by 8 bases and 4 bases, with 17 bases remaining between them. In TCRdb, the RACE reads were re-called with MiXCR into one record per CDR3 protein. The sample lists some 88,000 distinct CDR3 sequences; approximately 9.9% were seen once. Time point noted: patch test 2, 6 weeks after DPC sensitization. Treatment of the sample: therapeutic diphenylcyclopropenone sensitization with weekly scalp DPC. In this sample, this clonotype turned up a few times.

This sequence was found in a man aged 40-49 years with alopecia areata. Some clones in this sample may be carry-over from other donors' samples. This sample comprised whole blood, obtained in connection with sensitization to the hapten diphenylcyclopropenone (DPC). The chain has TRBV12-3 or TRBV12-4 and TRBJ1-1, with D perhaps matching TRBD1 (6 bases). This CDR3 reads CASALGGGGTEAFF. The CDR3 nucleotides read TGTGCCAGCGCCCTCGGGGGCGGAGGCACTGAAGCTTTCTTT.